The entry that follows covers one T cell receptor (beta chain) sequence. The antigen is not known. V lost 5 bases to trimming and J lost 5 bases; unmatched junction nucleotides: 7. This CDR3 contains 15 residues. Germline assignment: CDR1 SGHTA and CDR2 FQGNSA. The sample comes from a study of T cell responses to AZD1222 COVID-19 vaccine. Study outcomes and limitations: Two AZD1222 doses significantly raised spike-specific TCR breadth and depth over controls. Only after the peak T cell response were repertoires sampled.

Here immunoSEQ multiplex PCR was the method, and the copy in TCRdb shows in-frame clones only, minus some. The top ten hold approximately 4.5% of the sample, which has about 160,000 clones, roughly 90% seen once. The specimen comprised peripheral blood, sampled 28 days after the second AZD1222 dose. The chain combines TRBV7-2 with TRBJ2-2, with 8 positions matching TRBD2. This receptor was taken from an adult who received the AZD1222 COVID-19 vaccine. The CDR3 here is CASSQQGGRTGELFF. The CDR3, as DNA: TGTGCCAGCAGCCAACAGGGCGGGAGGACCGGGGAGCTGTTTTTT.